This paragraph covers one T cell receptor (beta chain) sequence. Its target is unknown. These data originate in a study of a mutant IDH1 vaccine in newly diagnosed glioma. Broader study findings: Vaccine-induced immune responses occurred in 90% to 95% of patients.

The data were produced by immunoSEQ multiplex PCR, yet TCRdb's version contains in-frame clones alone and is incomplete. The sample shows 40,000 to 45,000 clones, 84% of them seen only once. The time point: week 23, last vaccination. In the vaccine, a single dose held 300 ug of the mutant IDH1 20-mer peptide, along with topical imiquimod. This CDR3 has 14 amino acids. Trimming shortened V by 3 bases and J by 1 base, and 12 bases separated the two germline ends. The germline V gene encodes CDR1 SQVTM and CDR2 ANQGSEA. This specimen consisted of PBMCs, obtained from a glioma patient whose treatment included an IDH1 peptide vaccine. This rearrangement joins TRBV29-1 to TRBJ1-2, with a weak D call TRBD1 (5 bases). The clonotype was recovered from a woman aged 18-29 years with glioma. Some clones in this sample may be carry-over from other donors' samples. The CDR3 nucleotides read TGCAGCGTTGACCGGGGGGGACTTAACTATGGCTACACCTTC. This codes for CSVDRGGLNYGYTF.